This T cell receptor beta chain comes out of a study of OX40 agonist ivuxolimab in advanced cancers. On the study more broadly: In this trial design, patients received ivuxolimab intravenously at 0.01 to 10 mg/kg every 2 weeks. Two patients with cutaneous melanoma and one with hepatocellular carcinoma, three in total, showed partial responses.

V was cut by 1 base and J by 7 bases, with 14 bases left in between. Germline CDR1 reads SGHDN; CDR2 reads FVKESK. The CDR3 has 16 amino acids. Comments on this clone: The antigen remains undetermined.

Regarding the study as a whole: In general, CD8+ T cells held more expanded clones than CD4+ did, on average.

Repertoires were generated with immunoSEQ multiplex PCR, while TCRdb's copy carries only in-frame clones and drops some. The sample lists 55,000 to 65,000 clones, about 81% occurring once. The material sequenced was CD4+ or CD8+ T cells sorted from blood, taken in a trial of the OX40 agonist ivuxolimab. The receptor was derived from an adult with an advanced solid tumor such as melanoma, head and neck, liver or kidney cancer. The genes are TRBV14 and TRBJ1-6, with D perhaps matching TRBD1 (6 bases). DNA for the CDR3: TGTGCCAGCAGCCAAGTTCCTCGGGGGCGGAATTCACCCCTCCACTTT. Translating gives CASSQVPRGRNSPLHF.